Listed below are T cell receptor beta chains from one sample, sequenced in a study of blood T cell repertoires in COVID-19. Clones were sequenced by immunoSEQ multiplex PCR, and TCRdb holds only the in-frame ones, with some missing. Seen here are roughly 330,000 clones, around 87% observed once, and the top ten hold 5.3%. The material sequenced was PBMCs or T cells enriched from blood (not recorded which). The receptors shown here come from a woman in her thirties who had recovered from COVID-19. Each CDR3 is given without its conserved first and last residue. The order of the fields is J gene, clone size, D gene, V gene, CDR3 protein. The D gene is left open where the match is weak. The size of a clone is reported for some rows only, either as once, few or many, or as a class for expanded clones.

J gene: TRBJ2-6
clone size: NA
D gene: NA
V gene: TRBV29-1
CDR3 protein: SVKRDGANVLT

J gene: TRBJ2-3
clone size: NA
D gene: TRBD2
V gene: TRBV7-8
CDR3 protein: ASSLASGGALGDTQY

J gene: TRBJ2-3
clone size: NA
D gene: TRBD2
V gene: TRBV5-6
CDR3 protein: ASSSGGGSDTDTQY

J gene: TRBJ2-1
clone size: once
D gene: TRBD2
V gene: TRBV3-1/TRBV3-2
CDR3 protein: ASSQGDPAGGTEQF

J gene: TRBJ1-4
clone size: NA
D gene: NA
V gene: TRBV5-4
CDR3 protein: ASSLDRGGEKLF

J gene: TRBJ2-7
clone size: NA
D gene: TRBD2
V gene: TRBV4-3
CDR3 protein: ASSRGGIQRISYEQY

J gene: TRBJ2-2
clone size: NA
D gene: TRBD2
V gene: TRBV7-2
CDR3 protein: ASSSRGGGNTGELF

J gene: TRBJ1-1
clone size: NA
D gene: TRBD1
V gene: TRBV11-3
CDR3 protein: ASSFDRESEAF

J gene: TRBJ2-1
clone size: NA
D gene: NA
V gene: TRBV28
CDR3 protein: ASSRPGFSVNEQF

J gene: TRBJ2-1
clone size: many
D gene: TRBD1
V gene: TRBV2
CDR3 protein: ASSTGTGLGSEQF

J gene: TRBJ1-2
clone size: NA
D gene: TRBD1
V gene: TRBV28
CDR3 protein: ASSSPGQDYGYT

J gene: TRBJ1-5
clone size: NA
D gene: NA
V gene: TRBV2
CDR3 protein: ASSTTGGLGITQH

J gene: TRBJ1-5
clone size: NA
D gene: NA
V gene: TRBV21-1
CDR3 protein: ARQGNQPQH

J gene: TRBJ1-5
clone size: NA
D gene: NA
V gene: TRBV28
CDR3 protein: ASSILRGPQPQH

J gene: TRBJ2-3
clone size: NA
D gene: NA
V gene: TRBV5-4
CDR3 protein: ATRREFTDTQY

J gene: TRBJ2-7
clone size: NA
D gene: TRBD2
V gene: TRBV5-5
CDR3 protein: ASSFGLAGGRPSYEQY

J gene: TRBJ2-6
clone size: NA
D gene: NA
V gene: TRBV5-6
CDR3 protein: ASSSFNIIANVLT

J gene: TRBJ1-2
clone size: NA
D gene: NA
V gene: TRBV7-9
CDR3 protein: ASSLGGLYGYT

J gene: TRBJ2-4
clone size: once
D gene: NA
V gene: TRBV7-2
CDR3 protein: ASSFGGPANIQY

J gene: TRBJ1-2
clone size: NA
D gene: NA
V gene: TRBV19
CDR3 protein: ASTPGDYGYT

J gene: TRBJ1-1
clone size: NA
D gene: NA
V gene: TRBV29-1
CDR3 protein: SVYTGKAEAF

J gene: TRBJ1-5
clone size: few
D gene: TRBD1
V gene: TRBV5-8
CDR3 protein: ASSRGTGGPGEPQH

J gene: TRBJ2-1
clone size: NA
D gene: TRBD2
V gene: TRBV10-3
CDR3 protein: AISLLDSGVNEQF

J gene: TRBJ2-7
clone size: NA
D gene: NA
V gene: TRBV18
CDR3 protein: ASSNGQGLSYEQY

J gene: TRBJ1-1
clone size: once
D gene: TRBD1
V gene: TRBV2
CDR3 protein: AKVRTGMSNTEAF

J gene: TRBJ1-2
clone size: NA
D gene: TRBD1
V gene: TRBV3-1/TRBV3-2
CDR3 protein: ASSPQGTGMGYT

J gene: TRBJ1-3
clone size: NA
D gene: NA
V gene: TRBV4-1
CDR3 protein: ASSQGGLSMRDTIY

J gene: TRBJ2-1
clone size: NA
D gene: TRBD1
V gene: TRBV11-1
CDR3 protein: ASSLGADRAAKF

J gene: TRBJ1-2
clone size: NA
D gene: NA
V gene: TRBV12-1
CDR3 protein: ASSFAHPGEPNYGYT

J gene: TRBJ2-7
clone size: NA
D gene: TRBD2
V gene: TRBV7-6
CDR3 protein: ASSLAASGGYEQY

J gene: TRBJ1-2
clone size: NA
D gene: NA
V gene: TRBV7-9
CDR3 protein: ASSLAGTLSGGYT

J gene: TRBJ1-1
clone size: NA
D gene: NA
V gene: TRBV3-1/TRBV3-2
CDR3 protein: ASSRGRAYTEAF

J gene: TRBJ2-5
clone size: NA
D gene: NA
V gene: TRBV28
CDR3 protein: ASSFPRRGGETQY

J gene: TRBJ2-3
clone size: NA
D gene: NA
V gene: TRBV6-2/TRBV6-3
CDR3 protein: ASSDRTDTQY

J gene: TRBJ2-3
clone size: NA
D gene: NA
V gene: TRBV6-5
CDR3 protein: ASSWAGDTQY

J gene: TRBJ1-5
clone size: NA
D gene: NA
V gene: TRBV19
CDR3 protein: ASSPRRGGNQPQH

J gene: TRBJ2-7
clone size: NA
D gene: NA
V gene: TRBV7-2
CDR3 protein: ASSPKPRQSSYEQY

J gene: TRBJ2-3
clone size: NA
D gene: TRBD2
V gene: TRBV27
CDR3 protein: ASSLILAGGTDTQY

J gene: TRBJ1-1
clone size: NA
D gene: TRBD1
V gene: TRBV6-2/TRBV6-3
CDR3 protein: ASSYSQGVTEAF

J gene: TRBJ2-7
clone size: once
D gene: NA
V gene: TRBV5-1
CDR3 protein: ASSLRGGRSYEQY

J gene: TRBJ2-3
clone size: NA
D gene: NA
V gene: TRBV10-2
CDR3 protein: ASSEFDRSTDTQY

J gene: TRBJ2-7
clone size: NA
D gene: NA
V gene: TRBV2
CDR3 protein: ASSRNRDYEQY

J gene: TRBJ2-7
clone size: NA
D gene: TRBD1
V gene: TRBV28
CDR3 protein: ASSLPTGTGNRYEQY

J gene: TRBJ1-1
clone size: NA
D gene: NA
V gene: TRBV6-6
CDR3 protein: ASSYSSFKEAF

J gene: TRBJ2-7
clone size: once
D gene: TRBD1
V gene: TRBV6-1
CDR3 protein: ASSVLGTGGNHEQY

J gene: TRBJ2-2
clone size: few
D gene: TRBD2
V gene: TRBV10-3
CDR3 protein: AIKGTSGGAGELF

J gene: TRBJ2-1
clone size: few
D gene: TRBD1
V gene: TRBV7-8
CDR3 protein: ASSLRDRKNEQF

J gene: TRBJ2-5
clone size: NA
D gene: TRBD1
V gene: TRBV7-6
CDR3 protein: ASSTRQGTRRTQY

J gene: TRBJ2-7
clone size: NA
D gene: NA
V gene: TRBV9
CDR3 protein: ASSVEGPSDEQY

J gene: TRBJ2-3
clone size: NA
D gene: NA
V gene: TRBV5-1
CDR3 protein: ASSLIADTQY

J gene: TRBJ2-1
clone size: NA
D gene: TRBD1
V gene: TRBV25-1
CDR3 protein: ASSESFGQGHDTLEQF

J gene: TRBJ1-4
clone size: NA
D gene: NA
V gene: TRBV29-1
CDR3 protein: SVTTGLGSEKLF

J gene: TRBJ2-7
clone size: NA
D gene: NA
V gene: TRBV28
CDR3 protein: ASTPGRVSYEQY

J gene: TRBJ2-5
clone size: NA
D gene: TRBD2
V gene: TRBV5-6
CDR3 protein: ASSSLAGEQETQY

J gene: TRBJ1-4
clone size: NA
D gene: NA
V gene: TRBV3-1/TRBV3-2
CDR3 protein: ASSPAAGYEFEKLF

J gene: TRBJ2-1
clone size: NA
D gene: TRBD2
V gene: TRBV18
CDR3 protein: ASSANPGTSGYNEQF

J gene: TRBJ2-7
clone size: NA
D gene: NA
V gene: TRBV5-1
CDR3 protein: ASSPGGGNYEQY

J gene: TRBJ1-2
clone size: NA
D gene: NA
V gene: TRBV5-1
CDR3 protein: ASSPWGLGADGYT

J gene: TRBJ2-7
clone size: once
D gene: NA
V gene: TRBV20-1
CDR3 protein: SASRFSDSPYEQY